This is a list of T cell receptor beta chains from one sample in a study of T cell clonotyping in hematopoietic cell transplantation. Profiled with immunoSEQ multiplex PCR; TCRdb holds only in-frame clones, not every one. The sample holds fewer than 80,000 clones; around 94% are singletons and the top ten take around 1.6%. Source material: peripheral blood mononuclear cells. These receptors came from a man in his forties or fifties in good health. Some clones in this sample may be carry-over from other donors' samples. Both conserved end residues are part of each CDR3. A D gene is named only where the DNA matches it firmly. Clone size is shown for a subset of rows, as once, few, many or a class of expanded clone.

clone_size	v_call	j_call	d_call	cdr3_aa	cdr3_nt
once	TRBV29-1	TRBJ2-6	TRBD1	CSVEGTGRSGANVLTF	TGCAGCGTTGAAGGGACAGGCCGCTCTGGGGCCAACGTCCTGACTTTC
NA	TRBV9	TRBJ2-7	TRBD1	CASSARDRGGDEQYF	TGTGCCAGCAGCGCCCGGGACAGAGGAGGTGACGAGCAGTACTTC
NA	TRBV21-1	TRBJ2-7	NA	CASSKNRGAGPPEQYF	TGTGCCAGCAGCAAGAATCGAGGGGCAGGCCCTCCCGAGCAGTACTTC
NA	TRBV5-1	TRBJ2-3	NA	CASSAAGAGGDTQYF	TGCGCCAGCAGCGCCGCAGGGGCAGGGGGGGATACGCAGTATTTT
NA	TRBV5-6	TRBJ2-1	NA	CASSLPGTLGEQFF	TGTGCCAGCAGCTTGCCTGGGACTCTCGGTGAGCAGTTCTTC
NA	TRBV5-1	TRBJ1-2	NA	CASRDGVGRNYGYTF	TGCGCCAGCAGGGACGGCGTAGGACGGAACTATGGCTACACCTTC
once	TRBV5-4	TRBJ2-5	TRBD1	CASSRDSQETQYF	TGTGCCAGCAGCCGGGACAGCCAAGAGACCCAGTACTTC
once	TRBV7-9	TRBJ2-7	NA	CASSFYVQGSYEQYF	TGTGCCAGCAGCTTTTACGTTCAGGGCTCTTACGAGCAGTACTTC
NA	TRBV5-4	TRBJ2-5	TRBD1	CASSLTGTGETQYF	TGTGCCAGCAGCTTGACAGGGACAGGGGAGACCCAGTACTTC
NA	TRBV9	TRBJ2-1	NA	CASSVDDGAYNEQFF	TGTGCCAGCAGCGTCGATGACGGAGCCTACAATGAGCAGTTCTTC
NA	TRBV28	TRBJ2-7	NA	CASSLYFTYEQYF	TGTGCCAGCAGTTTATATTTTACCTACGAGCAGTACTTC
NA	TRBV2	TRBJ2-7	TRBD2	CASKPGLDYEQYF	TGTGCCAGCAAACCGGGACTAGACTACGAGCAGTACTTC
NA	TRBV9	TRBJ2-7	NA	CASSVRPGDEQYF	TGTGCCAGCAGCGTACGCCCAGGGGACGAGCAGTACTTC
NA	TRBV30	TRBJ1-2	NA	CAWSPDRGRGGYTF	TGTGCCTGGAGCCCGGACAGAGGACGGGGCGGCTACACCTTC
NA	TRBV28	TRBJ2-7	TRBD1	CASSPSRTGVSYEQYF	TGTGCCAGCAGTCCCAGCCGGACAGGGGTCTCCTACGAGCAGTACTTC
NA	TRBV5-8	TRBJ2-5	NA	CASSSTRDLRVETQYF	TGTGCCAGCAGCTCGACCCGGGACCTGCGTGTGGAGACCCAGTACTTC
NA	TRBV29-1	TRBJ1-1	NA	CSVDVNRVEAFF	TGCAGCGTCGACGTAAACAGGGTTGAAGCTTTCTTT
NA	TRBV6-5	TRBJ1-1	NA	CASSYNRGYGAEAFF	TGTGCCAGCAGTTACAATCGGGGCTACGGGGCTGAAGCTTTCTTT
NA	TRBV5-1	TRBJ2-1	TRBD2	CASSRLPGLAGAVHEQFF	TGCGCCAGCAGCCGACTTCCGGGACTAGCGGGAGCAGTCCATGAGCAGTTCTTC
NA	TRBV28	TRBJ2-3	NA	CASGRTVTDTQYF	TGTGCCAGCGGCAGGACTGTCACAGATACGCAGTATTTT
NA	TRBV19	TRBJ1-1	TRBD1	CASNDRADEAFF	TGTGCCAGTAATGACAGGGCCGATGAAGCTTTCTTT
NA	TRBV28	TRBJ1-2	TRBD1	CASNLGTVGFGYTF	TGTGCCAGCAACCTCGGGACAGTCGGTTTTGGCTACACCTTC
once	TRBV28	TRBJ2-5	NA	CASSLRLFGGRKETQYF	TGTGCCAGCAGTTTAAGACTATTTGGGGGCCGAAAAGAGACCCAGTACTTC
once	TRBV4-1	TRBJ2-3	TRBD1	CASSQTGTGGWGAQYF	TGCGCCAGCAGCCAAACCGGGACAGGGGGTTGGGGGGCGCAGTATTTT
NA	TRBV6-4	TRBJ2-2	TRBD2	CASTPRGLAGGMAGELFF	TGTGCCAGCACTCCTAGAGGGCTAGCGGGAGGAATGGCCGGGGAGCTGTTTTTT
NA	TRBV5-1	TRBJ2-5	TRBD2	CASSLGTSGQETQYF	TGCGCCAGCAGCTTGGGGACTAGCGGCCAAGAGACCCAGTACTTC
NA	TRBV25-1	TRBJ2-5	NA	CASSEYGRAKQETQYF	TGTGCCAGCAGTGAATACGGTAGGGCGAAACAAGAGACCCAGTACTTC
once	TRBV19	TRBJ1-5	NA	CASSIPLQPQHF	TGTGCCAGTAGTATCCCCCTCCAGCCCCAGCATTTT
NA	TRBV4-3	TRBJ1-4	NA	CASSQEGVGQMEKLFF	TGCGCCAGCAGCCAAGAAGGGGTTGGTCAGATGGAAAAACTGTTTTTT
NA	TRBV27	TRBJ1-5	TRBD1	CATAGTGVRNQPQHF	TGTGCCACCGCCGGGACAGGGGTACGAAATCAGCCCCAGCATTTT
NA	TRBV7-9	TRBJ2-2	NA	CASRGLGGTGTGELFF	TGTGCCAGCAGGGGATTAGGGGGGACCGGCACCGGGGAGCTGTTTTTT
once	TRBV10-2	TRBJ2-7	TRBD1	CASSERGPYEQYF	TGCGCCAGCAGTGAGAGGGGGCCCTACGAGCAGTACTTC
NA	TRBV30	TRBJ2-2	TRBD1	CAWRGTGRYTGELFF	TGTGCCTGGAGGGGGACAGGGCGGTACACCGGGGAGCTGTTTTTT
NA	TRBV28	TRBJ1-5	NA	CASSTLSKGLTQHF	TGTGCCAGCAGTACCCTTTCTAAGGGACTGACCCAGCATTTT
NA	TRBV11-3	TRBJ2-3	NA	CASSLYYRRESTDTQYF	TGTGCCAGCAGCTTATATTATAGGCGGGAAAGCACAGATACGCAGTATTTT
NA	TRBV30	TRBJ1-5	TRBD1	CAWSAGDRGNQPQHF	TGTGCCTGGAGTGCCGGGGACAGGGGCAATCAGCCCCAGCATTTT
NA	TRBV5-1	TRBJ2-2	NA	CASSLEPTGELFF	TGCGCCAGCAGCTTGGAACCCACCGGGGAGCTGTTTTTT
NA	TRBV9	TRBJ1-2	NA	CASSVDTGNYGYTF	TGTGCCAGCAGCGTCGACACAGGGAACTATGGCTACACCTTC
NA	TRBV28	TRBJ2-7	NA	CASSSGQPPYEQYF	TGTGCCAGCAGTTCCGGACAGCCCCCCTACGAGCAGTACTTC
NA	TRBV7-8	TRBJ2-2	NA	CASSPTANTGELFF	TGTGCCAGCAGCCCTACCGCGAACACCGGGGAGCTGTTTTTT
NA	TRBV19	TRBJ1-5	TRBD1	CASQDRGSNQPQHF	TGTGCCAGCCAGGACAGGGGGAGCAATCAGCCCCAGCATTTT
NA	TRBV9	TRBJ1-5	NA	CASSRDSNQPQHF	TGTGCCAGCAGCCGGGACAGCAATCAGCCCCAGCATTTT
once	TRBV4-3	TRBJ2-2	NA	CASSRFLDSTGELFF	TGCGCCAGCAGTCGCTTCCTCGACAGCACCGGGGAGCTGTTTTTT
NA	TRBV30	TRBJ1-4	NA	CAWSKGGGLSEKLFF	TGTGCCTGGAGTAAAGGAGGGGGGCTGTCCGAAAAACTGTTTTTT
NA	TRBV7-8	TRBJ1-4	NA	CASSSEQGRGGEKLFF	TGTGCCAGCAGCTCAGAGCAGGGGCGAGGCGGTGAAAAACTGTTTTTT
NA	TRBV6-6	TRBJ2-7	TRBD1	CASRQGQQYYEQYF	TGTGCCAGCAGGCAGGGACAGCAGTACTACGAGCAGTACTTC
NA	TRBV29-1	TRBJ2-3	NA	CSGDGGTTDTQYF	TGCAGCGGGGATGGGGGGACCACAGATACGCAGTATTTT
NA	TRBV15	TRBJ1-2	NA	CATSAKGVVHGYTF	TGTGCCACCAGCGCCAAGGGTGTCGTCCATGGCTACACCTTC
NA	TRBV7-6	TRBJ1-4	TRBD1	CASSLVYKTGRTNEKLFF	TGTGCCAGCAGCTTAGTTTACAAGACAGGGCGAACTAATGAAAAACTGTTTTTT
NA	TRBV19	TRBJ1-5	NA	CASRDVTGHNQPQHF	TGTGCCAGTAGGGATGTAACAGGGCACAATCAGCCCCAGCATTTT
NA	TRBV6-5	TRBJ2-3	NA	CASSLRAELNTQYF	TGTGCCAGCAGTTTACGGGCTGAGTTAAATACGCAGTATTTT
NA	TRBV6-1	TRBJ2-7	NA	CASQSGHEQYF	TGTGCCAGCCAATCGGGTCACGAGCAGTACTTC
NA	TRBV6-1	TRBJ2-2	TRBD2	CASPGGGNTGELFF	TGTGCCAGCCCTGGGGGGGGGAACACCGGGGAGCTGTTTTTT
once	TRBV2	TRBJ2-5	NA	CASRGPGSQTQYF	TGTGCCAGCAGGGGTCCGGGATCGCAGACCCAGTACTTC
NA	TRBV19	TRBJ2-3	TRBD2	CACKAGTTSSTGTDTQYF	TGTGCCTGCAAAGCAGGGACTACGTCCTCCACTGGCACAGATACGCAGTATTTT
NA	TRBV2	TRBJ1-3	NA	CACNPGVSGNTIYF	TGTGCCTGTAACCCAGGGGTCTCTGGAAACACCATATATTTT
NA	TRBV10-3	TRBJ1-4	TRBD1	CAIRGAISGGEKLFF	TGTGCCATCAGGGGGGCCATCTCAGGGGGCGAAAAACTGTTTTTT
NA	TRBV6-1	TRBJ2-5	NA	CASSRGPQETQYF	TGTGCCAGCAGTAGAGGGCCACAAGAGACCCAGTACTTC
NA	TRBV2	TRBJ2-3	NA	CASMGGGFTDTQYF	TGTGCCAGCATGGGAGGGGGCTTCACAGATACGCAGTATTTT